This TCR beta chain was documented in a study of blood T cells in healthy people across ages. This clonotype was seen a few times. There are 13 residues in the CDR3. The germline CDR1 and CDR2 sequences are MDHEN and SYDVKM. V was shortened by 7 bases and J by 5 bases, with 11 bases between the two germline ends. A second PCR of 7 to 11 cycles used a sample-barcoded 5' primer and a J-beta primer mix. Each CDR3 protein is one row after TCRdb ran MiXCR on the 5' RACE reads. The table lists 700,000 to 900,000 distinct CDR3 sequences, roughly 24% of them singletons, with around 2.9% in the top ten. The data also belong to a second study, concerning T cells of mothers and their children. That work states: In cDNA synthesis, all of the extracted RNA was used at roughly 1.5 ug per 15 ul.

The chain recombines TRBV28 with TRBJ2-2; D is ambiguous. The receptor was isolated from a boy between 5 and 17 years old in good health. Sequenced: blood. The CDR3 DNA follows: TGTGCCAGCACGGGCCTGAGGACCGGGGAGCTGTTTTTT. Translation gives CASTGLRTGELFF.